This T cell receptor (beta chain) was profiled in a study of T cells after yellow fever vaccination (dated by TCRdb to between 2019 and 2020). Broadly, across the study: The SMART-Seq v4 Ultra Low Input RNA kit was used to prepare libraries from fractions with low cell numbers. To follow T-cell clones before and after primary and booster YFV17D yellow fever vaccination, bulk TCR alpha and beta repertoires were sequenced over time. Two healthy male donors made up the cohort, one aged 18 to 29 years and the other aged 30 to 39 years. Bulk PBMC replicates and cell subsets were isolated from blood drawn at multiple timepoints before and after both primary and secondary immunization. On the study overall, not on this receptor specifically: A small share of clonotypes occurred in both CD4 and CD8 compartments, likely arising from convergent recombination. After the booster, most of the clones that had expanded following primary vaccination were detected again (almost 98% of CD4 and around 88% of CD8), which suggests that memory was broadly maintained. Because the study included only two donors, the extent to which the findings can be generalized is limited. Because abundant contaminating clonotypes from the bulk population could be contained in FACS-sorted repertoires, computational filtering was required. Compared with the primary T-cell response, the secondary T-cell response was weaker but faster, peaking on day 5 rather than day 15.

The CDR3 has 12 amino acids, counting the end cysteine and phenylalanine. CDR3 DNA only is kept here, 36 bases in frame from base 1. CDR1 SQVTM and CDR2 ANQGSEA were looked up in the germline V gene. Trimming at the junction amounts to 8 bases on V and 6 bases on J, and the germline ends lie 16 bases apart. This clonotype has more than one count but fewer than ten. There is no known antigen for this receptor. Base qualities are not at hand, and no much larger clone is one base apart. The treatment or condition label for this specimen denotes: live attenuated yellow fever vaccine strain. A standard Ficoll-Paque protocol was used to isolate PBMCs from peripheral blood. Dynabeads CD4 and CD8 positive selection kits were used to isolate CD4 and CD8 T-cell fractions. RNA was extracted with TriZol from bulk PBMCs, CD4 and CD8 fractions, and dextramer-positive and dextramer-negative fractions. Sequencing was performed on an Illumina NovaSeq 6000. TCR cDNA was made using 5'RACE template switching, a step that added a universal primer site and unique molecular identifiers. Priming of cDNA synthesis was performed from both the TCR alpha and TCR beta constant segments. Library amplification involved two PCR steps, and the second step added sample barcodes and sequencing adapters. Sequencing of the libraries was done on either Illumina HiSeq 2500 (2x100 bp) or NovaSeq (2x150 bp). The study's processing was this. MIGEC handled demultiplexing of reads and collapsing into UMI consensus sequences, while MiXCR performed V(D)J alignment. Vaccine-responding clonotypes were defined with edgeR using replicate PBMC samples, requiring FDR below 0.01 and a log2 fold change above 5 up to day 15. Bulk clonotypes were assigned CD4 or CD8 identity according to which sequenced CD4 or CD8 repertoire held them at higher abundance. TCRdb itself trimmed the public reads at Q25 with fastp, ran MiXCR and retained productive beta chains. Rows are unified per CDR3 protein, each entry keeping the most common DNA and genes. These V and J calls rely on TCRdb rather than the paper's analysis. Across this sample there are roughly 160,000 distinct CDR3 sequences, with approximately 9.9% seen only once. Around 33% of the sample goes to the ten largest clones.

The sample here was CD8+ T cells sorted from PBMCs, taken 45 days after the yellow fever booster vaccination. Recombination connected TRBV29-1 to TRBJ1-2; no D segment can be confidently identified. The receptor was isolated from a man aged 18 to 35 who received the YFV17D yellow fever vaccine. The base sequence is TGCAGCACCCTCCGGGGAGTCCATGGCTACACCTTC. The translation is CSTLRGVHGYTF.